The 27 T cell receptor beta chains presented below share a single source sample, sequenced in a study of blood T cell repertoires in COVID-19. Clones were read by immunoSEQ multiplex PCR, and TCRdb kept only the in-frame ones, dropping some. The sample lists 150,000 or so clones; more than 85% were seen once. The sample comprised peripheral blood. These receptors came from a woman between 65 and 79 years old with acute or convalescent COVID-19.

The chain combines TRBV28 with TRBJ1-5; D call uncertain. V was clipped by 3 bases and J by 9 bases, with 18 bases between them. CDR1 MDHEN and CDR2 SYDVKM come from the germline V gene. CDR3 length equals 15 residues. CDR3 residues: CASSFGIKALAPQHF. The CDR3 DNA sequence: TGTGCCAGCAGTTTCGGAATAAAGGCCCTAGCGCCCCAGCATTTT. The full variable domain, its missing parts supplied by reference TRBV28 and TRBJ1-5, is DVKVTQSSRYLVKRTGEKVFLECVQDMDHENMFWYRQDPGLGLRLIYFSYDVKMKEKGDIPEGYSVSREKKERFSLILESASTNQTSMYLCASSFGIKALAPQHFGDGTRLSIL.

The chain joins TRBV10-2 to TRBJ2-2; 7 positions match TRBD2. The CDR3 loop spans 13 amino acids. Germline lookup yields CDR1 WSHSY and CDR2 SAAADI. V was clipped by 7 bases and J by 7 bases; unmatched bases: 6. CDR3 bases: TGCGCCAGCACCATGGGGGGGAACGGGGAGCTGTTTTTT. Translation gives CASTMGGNGELFF.

The CDR3 DNA is TGTGCCAGCAGCCGGACTGCTGAAACGCAGTATTTT. Translation gives CASSRTAETQYF. V is TRBV7-2 and J is TRBJ2-3; possibly TRBD2 for D (5 bases). CDR1 SGHTA and CDR2 FQGNSA come from the germline V gene. This CDR3 contains 12 residues. V lost 5 bases and J lost 9, with 12 bases in between.

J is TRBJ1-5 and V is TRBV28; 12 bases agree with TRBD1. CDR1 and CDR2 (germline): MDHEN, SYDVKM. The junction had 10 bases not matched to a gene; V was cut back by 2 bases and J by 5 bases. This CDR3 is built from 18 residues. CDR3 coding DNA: TGTGCCAGCAGTTTAGCGTGGGGACAGGGGGCTCGAGATCAGCCCCAGCATTTT. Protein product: CASSLAWGQGARDQPQHF.

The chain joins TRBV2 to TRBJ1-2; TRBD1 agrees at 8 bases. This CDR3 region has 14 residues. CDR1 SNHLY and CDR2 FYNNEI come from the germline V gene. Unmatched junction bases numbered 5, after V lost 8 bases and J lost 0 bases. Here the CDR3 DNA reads TGTGCCAGCGGCTCGGGACAGGCTAACTATGGCTACACCTTC. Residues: CASGSGQANYGYTF. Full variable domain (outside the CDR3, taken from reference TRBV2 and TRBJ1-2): EPEVTQTPSHQVTQMGQEVILRCVPISNHLYFYWYRQILGQKVEFLVSFYNNEISEKSEIFDDQFSVERPDGSNFTLKIRSTKLEDSAMYFCASGSGQANYGYTFGSGTRLTVV.

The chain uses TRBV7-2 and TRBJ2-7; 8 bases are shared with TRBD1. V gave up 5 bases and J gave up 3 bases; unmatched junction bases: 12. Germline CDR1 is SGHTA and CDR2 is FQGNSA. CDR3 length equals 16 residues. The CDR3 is CASSPNGQGWGYEQYF. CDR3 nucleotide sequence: TGTGCCAGCAGCCCGAACGGACAGGGATGGGGCTACGAGCAGTACTTC.

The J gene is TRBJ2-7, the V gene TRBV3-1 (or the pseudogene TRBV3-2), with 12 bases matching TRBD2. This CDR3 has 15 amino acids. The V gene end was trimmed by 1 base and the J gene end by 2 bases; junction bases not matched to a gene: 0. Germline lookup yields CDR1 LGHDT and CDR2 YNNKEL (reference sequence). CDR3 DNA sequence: TGTGCCAGCAGCCAAGCTAGCGGGGGGGCCTACGAGCAGTACTTC. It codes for CASSQASGGAYEQYF.

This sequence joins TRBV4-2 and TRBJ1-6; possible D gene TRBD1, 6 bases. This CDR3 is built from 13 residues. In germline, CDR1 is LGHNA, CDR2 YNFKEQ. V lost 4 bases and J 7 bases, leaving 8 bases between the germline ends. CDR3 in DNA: TGTGCCAGCAGCCGGACAGAGAATTCACCCCTCCACTTT. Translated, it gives CASSRTENSPLHF.

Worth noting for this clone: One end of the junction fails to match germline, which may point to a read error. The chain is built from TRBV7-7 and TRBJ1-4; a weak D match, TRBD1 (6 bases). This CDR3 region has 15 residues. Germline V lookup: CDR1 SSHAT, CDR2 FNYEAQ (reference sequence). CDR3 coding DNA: TGTGCTAGCAGCTTATCCGGGACACTTAATGAAAAACTGTTTTTT. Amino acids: CASSLSGTLNEKLFF.

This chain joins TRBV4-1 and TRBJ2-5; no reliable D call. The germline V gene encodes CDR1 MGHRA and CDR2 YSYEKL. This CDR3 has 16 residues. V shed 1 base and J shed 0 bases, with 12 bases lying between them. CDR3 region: CASSQGQPLYQETQYF. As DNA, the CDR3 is TGCGCCAGCAGCCAAGGGCAACCTTTATACCAAGAGACCCAGTACTTC.

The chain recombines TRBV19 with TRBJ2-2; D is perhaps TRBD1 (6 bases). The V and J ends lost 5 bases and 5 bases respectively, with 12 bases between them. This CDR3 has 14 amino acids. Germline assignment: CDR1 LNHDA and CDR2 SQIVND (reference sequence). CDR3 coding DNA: TGTGCCAGTAGTGCAGGGGAAAGTACCGGGGAGCTGTTTTTT. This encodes CASSAGESTGELFF. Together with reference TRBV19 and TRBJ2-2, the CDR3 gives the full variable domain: DGGITQSPKYLFRKEGQNVTLSCEQNLNHDAMYWYRQDPGQGLRLIYYSQIVNDFQKGDIAEGYSVSREKKESFPLTVTSAQKNPTAFYLCASSAGESTGELFFGEGSRLTVL.

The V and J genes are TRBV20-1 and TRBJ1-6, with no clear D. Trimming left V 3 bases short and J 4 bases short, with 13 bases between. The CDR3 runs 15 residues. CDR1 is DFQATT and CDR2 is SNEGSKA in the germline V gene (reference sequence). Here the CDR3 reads CSASSGRIYNSPLHF. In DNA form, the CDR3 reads TGCAGTGCTAGTTCTGGCAGAATATATAATTCACCCCTCCACTTT.

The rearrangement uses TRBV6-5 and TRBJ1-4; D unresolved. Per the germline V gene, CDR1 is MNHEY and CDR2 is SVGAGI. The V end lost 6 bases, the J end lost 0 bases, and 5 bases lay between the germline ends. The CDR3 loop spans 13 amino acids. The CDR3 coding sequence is TGTGCCAGCAGGCTAACAACTAATGAAAAACTGTTTTTT. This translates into CASRLTTNEKLFF.

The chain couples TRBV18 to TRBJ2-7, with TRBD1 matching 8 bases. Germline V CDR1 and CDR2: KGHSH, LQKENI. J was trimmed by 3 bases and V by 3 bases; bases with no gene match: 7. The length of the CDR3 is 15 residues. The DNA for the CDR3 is TGTGCCAGCTCACCCCCAAACAGGGGGAACTACGAGCAGTACTTC. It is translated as CASSPPNRGNYEQYF. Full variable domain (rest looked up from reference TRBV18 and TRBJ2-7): NAGVMQNPRHLVRRRGQEARLRCSPMKGHSHVYWYRQLPEEGLKFMVYLQKENIIDESGMPKERFSAEFPKEGPSILRIQQVVRGDSAAYFCASSPPNRGNYEQYFGPGTRLTVT.

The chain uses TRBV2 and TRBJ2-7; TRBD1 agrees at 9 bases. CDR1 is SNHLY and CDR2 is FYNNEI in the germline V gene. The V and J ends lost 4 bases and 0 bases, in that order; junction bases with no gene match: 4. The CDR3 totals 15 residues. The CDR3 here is CASSGTGESSYEQYV. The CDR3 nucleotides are TGTGCCAGCAGTGGGACAGGGGAGAGCTCCTACGAGCAGTACGTC.

The DNA for the CDR3 is TGTGCCAGCACGTATGGGACAGGGGACCAAGAGACCCAGTACTTC. Protein sequence: CASTYGTGDQETQYF. The chain recombines TRBV18 with TRBJ2-5; 10 positions match TRBD1. CDR1 and CDR2 from the germline V gene are KGHSH and LQKENI. The length of the CDR3 is 15 residues. Losses at the gene ends were 8 bases for V and 0 bases for J; bases not matched to a gene: 6.

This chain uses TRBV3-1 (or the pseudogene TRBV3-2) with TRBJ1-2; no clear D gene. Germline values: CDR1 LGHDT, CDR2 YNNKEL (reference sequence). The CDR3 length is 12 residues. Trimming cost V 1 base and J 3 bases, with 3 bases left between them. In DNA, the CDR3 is TGTGCCAGCAGCCAAGTAGACTATGGCTACACCTTC. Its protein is CASSQVDYGYTF.

CDR3 sequence (DNA): TGTGCCAGCAGTCCTAGCGGGGGTTCCGGGGAGCTGTTTTTT. This sequence encodes CASSPSGGSGELFF. The chain employs TRBV5-4 and TRBJ2-2, with 10 bases lining up with TRBD2. V shed 5 bases, J shed 6 bases, and the junction held 4 bases outside the gene matches. The V gene's germline CDR1 is SGHNT and CDR2 YYREEE (reference sequence). The CDR3 is 14 amino acids.

The CDR3 sequence: CASRRDHRDQETQYF. The CDR3 bases are TGTGCCAGCAGACGAGACCACAGGGATCAAGAGACCCAGTACTTC. This chain links TRBV5-4 with TRBJ2-5; tentatively, D is TRBD1 (6 bases). V was clipped by 5 bases and J by 2 bases, with 16 bases between them. The CDR3 contains 15 residues. CDR1 and CDR2 (germline): SGHNT, YYREEE (reference sequence).

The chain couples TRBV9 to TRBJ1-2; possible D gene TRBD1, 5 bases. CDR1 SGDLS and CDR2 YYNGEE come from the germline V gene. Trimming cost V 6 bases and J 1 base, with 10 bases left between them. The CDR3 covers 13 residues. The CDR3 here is CASTETVNYGYTF. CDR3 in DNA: TGTGCCAGCACCGAGACAGTTAACTATGGCTACACCTTC. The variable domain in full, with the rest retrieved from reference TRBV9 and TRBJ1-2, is DSGVTQTPKHLITATGQRVTLRCSPRSGDLSVYWYQQSLDQGLQFLIQYYNGEERAKGNILERFSAQQFPDLHSELNLSSLELGDSALYFCASTETVNYGYTFGSGTRLTVV.

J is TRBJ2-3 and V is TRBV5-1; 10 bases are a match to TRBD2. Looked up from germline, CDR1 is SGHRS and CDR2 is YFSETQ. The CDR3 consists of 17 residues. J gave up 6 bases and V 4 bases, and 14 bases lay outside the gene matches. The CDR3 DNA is TGCGCCAGCAGCCGGGCCGATAGCGGGGGGCCAGAGGATACGCAGTATTTT. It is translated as CASSRADSGGPEDTQYF.

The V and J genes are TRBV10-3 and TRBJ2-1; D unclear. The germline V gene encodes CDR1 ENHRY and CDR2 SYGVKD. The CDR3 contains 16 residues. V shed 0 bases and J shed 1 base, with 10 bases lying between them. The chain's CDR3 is CAISESVTGSYNEQFF. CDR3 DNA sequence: TGTGCCATCAGTGAGTCGGTAACGGGTTCCTACAATGAGCAGTTCTTC.

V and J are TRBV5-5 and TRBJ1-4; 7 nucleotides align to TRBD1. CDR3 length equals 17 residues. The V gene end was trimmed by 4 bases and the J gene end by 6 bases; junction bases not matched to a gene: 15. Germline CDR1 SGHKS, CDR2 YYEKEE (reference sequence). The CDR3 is CASSRNTGAIGDEKLFF. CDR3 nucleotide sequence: TGTGCCAGCAGCCGTAATACAGGGGCGATTGGGGATGAAAAACTGTTTTTT. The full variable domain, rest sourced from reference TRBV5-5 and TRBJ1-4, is DAGVTQSPTHLIKTRGQQVTLRCSPISGHKSVSWYQQVLGQGPQFIFQYYEKEERGRGNFPDRFSARQFPNYSSELNVNALLLGDSALYLCASSRNTGAIGDEKLFFGSGTQLSVL.

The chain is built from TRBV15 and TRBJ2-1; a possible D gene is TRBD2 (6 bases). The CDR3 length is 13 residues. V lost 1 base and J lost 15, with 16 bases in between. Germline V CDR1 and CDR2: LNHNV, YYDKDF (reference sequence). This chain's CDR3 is CATSRAHSGKLFF. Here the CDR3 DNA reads TGTGCCACCAGCAGAGCTCATAGCGGAAAGCTGTTCTTC.

The CDR3 DNA follows: TGTGCCAGCAGCCAGGGTGACAGCTACTATGGCTACACCTTC. It specifies CASSQGDSYYGYTF. V usage is TRBV16 and J usage is TRBJ1-2, with D possibly matching TRBD1 (5 bases). CDR1 KGHSY and CDR2 FQNENV come from the germline V gene. With 3 bases removed from V and 3 bases from J, the gap between germline ends came to 11 bases. The CDR3 has 14 residues. The whole variable domain, remainder taken from reference TRBV16 and TRBJ1-2, is GEEVAQTPKHLVRGEGQKAKLYCAPIKGHSYVFWYQQVLKNEFKFLISFQNENVFDETGMPKERFSAKCLPNSPCSLEIQATKLEDSAVYFCASSQGDSYYGYTFGSGTRLTVV.

For the CDR3, the DNA is TGTGCCAGCAGCTTAGAGGGGGCGCCTTTCCGCTATGGCTACACCTTC. Amino acids: CASSLEGAPFRYGYTF. V gene TRBV7-2 combines with J gene TRBJ1-2; 7 bases are a match to TRBD1. V lost 1 base to trimming and J lost 4 bases; unmatched junction nucleotides: 9. The CDR3 extends over 16 amino acids. Germline CDR1 and CDR2: SGHTA and FQGNSA. Full variable domain (outside the CDR3, taken from reference TRBV7-2 and TRBJ1-2): GAGVSQSPSNKVTEKGKDVELRCDPISGHTALYWYRQSLGQGLEFLIYFQGNSAPDKSGLPSDRFSAERTGGSVSTLTIQRTQQEDSAVYLCASSLEGAPFRYGYTFGSGTRLTVV.

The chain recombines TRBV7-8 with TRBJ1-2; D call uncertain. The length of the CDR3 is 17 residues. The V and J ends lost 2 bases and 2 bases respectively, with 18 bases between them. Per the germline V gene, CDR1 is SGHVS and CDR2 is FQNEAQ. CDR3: CASSLIGGGQTNYGYTF. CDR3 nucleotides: TGTGCCAGCAGCTTAATCGGAGGTGGGCAGACCAACTATGGCTACACCTTC.